This TCR beta chain was sequenced during a study of early T cells in non-severe SARS-CoV-2 infection. This clonotype is termed medium-sized. As part of library construction, unique molecular identifiers were attached to individual cDNA molecules. TCRdb recomputed calls from the 5' RACE reads with MiXCR, one row per CDR3 protein. The sample records tens of thousands of distinct CDR3 sequences, around 4.5% being singletons. The sample was whole blood. The TCR originated in an adult who was a healthcare worker with PCR-confirmed SARS-CoV-2 infection or an uninfected control (not recorded which).

The CDR3 reads CASSFINNEQFF. The DNA for the CDR3 is TGTGCCAGCAGCTTCATCAACAATGAGCAGTTCTTC. The V call is TRBV7-2, the J call TRBJ2-1, with D uncertain. V was clipped by 3 bases and J by 5 bases, with 5 bases between them. The CDR3 runs to 12 residues. Germline CDR1 SGHTA, CDR2 FQGNSA. The variable domain in full, with the rest retrieved from reference TRBV7-2 and TRBJ2-1, is GAGVSQSPSNKVTEKGKDVELRCDPISGHTALYWYRQSLGQGLEFLIYFQGNSAPDKSGLPSDRFSAERTGGSVSTLTIQRTQQEDSAVYLCASSFINNEQFFGPGTRLTVL.